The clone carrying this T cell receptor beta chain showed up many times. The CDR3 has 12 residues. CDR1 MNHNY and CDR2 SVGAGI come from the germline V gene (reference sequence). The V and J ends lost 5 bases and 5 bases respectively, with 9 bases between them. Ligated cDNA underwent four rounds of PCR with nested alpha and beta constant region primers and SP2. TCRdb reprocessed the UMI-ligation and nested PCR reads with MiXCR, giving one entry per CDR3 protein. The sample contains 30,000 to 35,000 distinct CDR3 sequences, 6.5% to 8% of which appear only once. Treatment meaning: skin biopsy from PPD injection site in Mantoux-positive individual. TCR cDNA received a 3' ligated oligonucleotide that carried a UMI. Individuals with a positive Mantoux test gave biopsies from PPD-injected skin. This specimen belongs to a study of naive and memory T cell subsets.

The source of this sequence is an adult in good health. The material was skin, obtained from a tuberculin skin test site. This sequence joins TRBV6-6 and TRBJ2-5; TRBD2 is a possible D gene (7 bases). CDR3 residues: CASSEGGETQYF. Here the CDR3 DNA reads TGTGCCAGCAGTGAGGGGGGGGAGACCCAGTACTTC.